The 24 T cell receptor beta chains below were found in one sample sequenced in a study of shared clonotypes between healthy human individuals. The data were produced by immunoSEQ multiplex PCR, yet TCRdb's version contains in-frame clones alone and is incomplete. The table lists some 240,000 clones, 65% of them singletons. The source material was memory CD4+ T cells sorted from blood. Subset specified: CD45RA-negative fraction. Receptors originate from a man younger than 40 in good health.

The chain combines TRBV2 with TRBJ2-1, with 11 bases that match TRBD2. The CDR3 contains 18 residues. V shed 4 bases and J 3 bases; nucleotides not matched to a gene: 11. Germline CDR1 reads SNHLY; CDR2 reads FYNNEI. CDR3 sequence reads: CASSGGTGTSGFYNEQFF. In nucleotides, the CDR3 is TGTGCCAGCAGTGGCGGGACCGGGACTAGCGGCTTCTACAATGAGCAGTTCTTC.

CDR3 DNA sequence: TGTGCCAGTACCCCAGGGGGCGCTTTGGGTGAGCAGTTCTTC. It translates to CASTPGGALGEQFF. The chain carries TRBV19 and TRBJ2-1, with 8 positions matching TRBD1. Trimming took 7 bases from V and 9 from J; bases not matched to a gene: 11. CDR3 length equals 14 residues. From germline, CDR1 is LNHDA and CDR2 SQIVND (reference sequence). The complete variable domain, with remaining parts taken from reference TRBV19 and TRBJ2-1, reads DGGITQSPKYLFRKEGQNVTLSCEQNLNHDAMYWYRQDPGQGLRLIYYSQIVNDFQKGDIAEGYSVSREKKESFPLTVTSAQKNPTAFYLCASTPGGALGEQFFGPGTRLTVL.

V gene TRBV5-1 combines with J gene TRBJ2-1; D not resolved. Trimming took 4 bases from V and 7 from J, leaving 12 bases between them. Germline V gene data show CDR1 as SGHRS and CDR2 as YFSETQ. The CDR3 has 13 residues. CDR3 sequence: CASSLPTMNEQFF. CDR3 coding DNA: TGCGCCAGCAGCCTCCCGACCATGAATGAGCAGTTCTTC.

The chain joins TRBV7-9 to TRBJ2-7; 8 bases line up with TRBD1. Losses at the gene ends were 5 bases for V and 2 bases for J; bases not matched to a gene: 8. CDR3 size: 15 residues. Germline V CDR1 and CDR2: SEHNR, FQNEAQ (reference sequence). CDR3 in amino acids: CASSIKGQGPYEQYF. CDR3 nucleotides: TGTGCCAGCAGCATAAAAGGACAGGGTCCCTACGAGCAGTACTTC.

The gene calls are TRBV7-6 and TRBJ2-2; D gene unclear. CDR1 is SGHVS, CDR2 FNYEAQ, per germline. CDR3 size: 16 residues. Between the trimmed V and J ends, which lost 2 bases and 1 base, there was a span of 11 bases. The CDR3 loop reads CASSLFARRNTGELFF. CDR3 bases: TGTGCCAGCAGCTTATTCGCTAGGAGGAACACCGGGGAGCTGTTTTTT.

The chain links TRBV6-1 to TRBJ2-5; D might be TRBD1 (6 bases). The CDR3 has 11 amino acids. V dropped 10 bases and J dropped 5 bases, with 11 bases sitting between them. The V gene's germline CDR1 is MNHNS and CDR2 SASEGT. The CDR3 region is CATRGGETQYF. CDR3 bases: TGTGCCACCAGGGGTGGCGAGACCCAGTACTTC.

This chain uses TRBV29-1 with TRBJ2-1, with D unclear. V dropped 4 bases and J dropped 10 bases, with 8 bases sitting between them. This CDR3 is built from 10 residues. Per germline, CDR1 SQVTM and CDR2 ANQGSEA. This chain's CDR3 is CSVAQIEQFF. For the CDR3, the DNA is TGCAGCGTTGCCCAAATAGAGCAGTTCTTC.

J is TRBJ2-3 and V is TRBV7-9; D call uncertain. Germline CDR1 reads SEHNR; CDR2 reads FQNEAQ (reference sequence). The CDR3 is 15 amino acids. Trimming pared 5 bases from V and 7 bases from J, leaving 19 bases between. The CDR3 region is CASSPLSLTINTQYF. The CDR3 DNA follows: TGTGCCAGCAGCCCCCTAAGCCTGACGATTAATACGCAGTATTTT.

This clone turned up a few times. V and J are TRBV23-1 and TRBJ1-5; TRBD1 is a possible D gene (5 bases). TRBV23-1 counts as an open reading frame of uncertain function. Between the trimmed V and J ends, which lost 0 bases and 0 bases, there was a span of 9 bases. This CDR3 has 16 amino acids. CDR3 residues: CASSQSGPSSNQPQHF. Written as DNA, the CDR3 is TGCGCCAGCAGTCAATCGGGACCGAGTAGCAATCAGCCCCAGCATTTT.

This clone has just a few counts. The chain uses TRBV4-1 and TRBJ2-3, with 10 bases aligning to TRBD2. The trim removed 5 bases at V and 4 bases at J, leaving 9 bases unmatched. Germline assignment: CDR1 MGHRA and CDR2 YSYEKL. The CDR3 totals 16 residues. The CDR3 nucleotides read TGCGCCAGCAGCTCGGGCTTGCTAGCGGGGGCAGATACGCAGTATTTT. This encodes CASSSGLLAGADTQYF.

This sequence joins TRBV30 and TRBJ1-4; the match to TRBD1 covers 7 bases. The J segment lost 4 bases and the V segment lost 5 bases, leaving 10 bases of the junction unmatched. The CDR3 length is 15 residues. Germline lookup yields CDR1 GTSNPN and CDR2 SVGIG (reference sequence). The CDR3 DNA is TGTGCCTGGGACAGGGAAGGGAATGGTAATGAAAAACTGTTTTTT. It specifies CAWDREGNGNEKLFF.

This chain connects TRBV28 to TRBJ2-6; 8 bases match TRBD1. Germline lookup yields CDR1 MDHEN and CDR2 SYDVKM. The CDR3 runs 15 residues. V lost 6 bases, J lost 2 bases, and 3 bases stayed unmatched. CDR3 bases: TGTGCCAGCAGATCAGGGGGCGCTGGGGCCAACGTCCTGACTTTC. Encoded protein: CASRSGGAGANVLTF.

This clone has just a few counts. This CDR3 reads CASSLDSRTEAFF. The CDR3 nucleotides are TGTGCCAGCAGCCTTGATTCGAGAACTGAAGCTTTCTTT. V and J are TRBV9 and TRBJ1-1, with D unresolved. The ends were cut back, 4 bases at V and 5 bases at J, with 12 bases in the middle. The germline CDR1 and CDR2 sequences are SGDLS and YYNGEE. CDR3 length: 13 amino acids.

The rearrangement joins TRBV11-2 to TRBJ2-7; D is uncertain. The length of the CDR3 is 12 residues. Trimming left V 1 base short and J 3 bases short, with 4 bases between. Germline V gene sequence: CDR1 SGHAT, CDR2 FQNNGV. The CDR3 region has the DNA TGTGCCAGCAGCTTAGGGTACTACGAGCAGTACTTC. Protein: CASSLGYYEQYF.

This sequence joins TRBV9 and TRBJ2-1; 10 bases match TRBD1. J gave up 4 bases and V 2 bases, and 6 bases lay outside the gene matches. CDR1 and CDR2 (germline): SGDLS, YYNGEE. The CDR3 is 16 residues long. The CDR3 region is CASSVTPGQGYNEQFF. The DNA of the CDR3 is TGTGCCAGCAGCGTTACTCCGGGACAGGGGTACAATGAGCAGTTCTTC.

This clone has a handful of counts. The chain links TRBV7-2 to TRBJ2-3; 7 nucleotides match TRBD2. The CDR3 contains 14 residues. V gave up 4 bases and J gave up 8 bases; unmatched junction bases: 9. Germline lookup yields CDR1 SGHTA and CDR2 FQGNSA. The CDR3 DNA reads TGTGCCAGCAGCTCCGGGACTACTCGGGGTACGCAGTATTTT. Protein: CASSSGTTRGTQYF.

The chain is built from TRBV11-2 and TRBJ2-2; TRBD1 might be the D (6 bases). CDR1 and CDR2 (germline): SGHAT, FQNNGV. CDR3 length: 15 residues. V was clipped by 1 base and J by 4 bases, with 10 bases between them. The CDR3 protein is CASSLGQGSTGELFF. The DNA for the CDR3 is TGTGCCAGCAGCTTAGGCCAGGGGAGCACCGGGGAGCTGTTTTTT.

V gene TRBV28 combines with J gene TRBJ2-7; D perhaps matches TRBD2 (5 bases). This CDR3 is built from 15 residues. The V end lost 8 bases, the J end lost 2 bases, and 19 bases lay between the germline ends. The germline V gene has CDR1 MDHEN and CDR2 SYDVKM. The CDR3 bases are TGTGCCAGCGGCCCTTTAGGTGAGGGAACCTACGAGCAGTACTTC. The encoded protein is CASGPLGEGTYEQYF.

This clone has only a few counts. V and J are TRBV9 and TRBJ1-2; 8 bases are a match to TRBD1. Per the germline V gene, CDR1 is SGDLS and CDR2 is YYNGEE. There are 13 residues in the CDR3. After removal of 6 bases from V and 6 bases from J, the junction contained 7 bases not matched to a gene. This chain's CDR3 is CASTQDRGNGYTF. For the CDR3, the DNA is TGTGCCAGCACCCAAGACAGGGGCAATGGCTACACCTTC. Variable domain in full (rest from reference TRBV9 and TRBJ1-2): DSGVTQTPKHLITATGQRVTLRCSPRSGDLSVYWYQQSLDQGLQFLIQYYNGEERAKGNILERFSAQQFPDLHSELNLSSLELGDSALYFCASTQDRGNGYTFGSGTRLTVV.

The genes are TRBV11-2 and TRBJ2-1; 12 positions agree with TRBD2. The CDR3 covers 16 residues. Germline V CDR1 and CDR2: SGHAT, FQNNGV. V was clipped by 6 bases and J by 8 bases; unmatched bases: 11. The chain's CDR3 is CASRLLAGGSRDEQFF. The CDR3 DNA reads TGTGCCAGCAGATTACTAGCGGGAGGAAGCAGGGATGAGCAGTTCTTC.

This chain connects TRBV5-1 to TRBJ2-7; 13 bases align to TRBD2. The CDR3 has 16 residues. V was clipped by 5 bases and J by 2 bases; unmatched bases: 7. CDR1 and CDR2 (germline): SGHRS, YFSETQ. The CDR3 loop is CASSYGGTSGTYEQYF. CDR3 DNA sequence: TGCGCCAGCAGTTATGGGGGGACTAGCGGGACCTACGAGCAGTACTTC. Using reference TRBV5-1 and TRBJ2-7 for the parts outside the CDR3, the full variable domain is KAGVTQTPRYLIKTRGQQVTLSCSPISGHRSVSWYQQTPGQGLQFLFEYFSETQRNKGNFPGRFSGRQFSNSRSEMNVSTLELGDSALYLCASSYGGTSGTYEQYFGPGTRLTVT.

This clone was counted between two and nine times. The chain employs TRBV18 and TRBJ2-7; D is possibly TRBD2 (6 bases). The length of the CDR3 is 12 residues. V gave up 5 bases and J gave up 2 bases, with 7 bases separating them. The germline CDR1 and CDR2 sequences are KGHSH and LQKENI. CDR3 sequence reads: CASSGGTYEQYF. The CDR3 DNA reads TGTGCCAGCTCAGGGGGGACCTACGAGCAGTACTTC.

This clone has a handful of counts. The chain employs TRBV5-1 and TRBJ1-1; D is uncertain. Germline V lookup: CDR1 SGHRS, CDR2 YFSETQ. There are 13 residues in the CDR3. With 4 bases removed from V and 2 bases from J, the gap between germline ends came to 9 bases. The CDR3 nucleotides read TGCGCCAGCAGCCCTCAGACAAACACTGAAGCTTTCTTT. Protein sequence: CASSPQTNTEAFF.

The rearrangement joins TRBV5-1 to TRBJ1-4; tentatively, D is TRBD1 (6 bases). The V end lost 4 bases, the J end lost 7 bases, and 14 bases lay between the germline ends. Germline assignment: CDR1 SGHRS and CDR2 YFSETQ. The CDR3 totals 14 residues. The CDR3 sequence: CASSRSGVGEKLFF. CDR3 in DNA: TGCGCCAGCAGCCGATCAGGGGTCGGTGAAAAACTGTTTTTT.